Following are 23 T cell receptor beta chains from one sample sequenced in a study of blood T cell repertoires in COVID-19. Profiled with immunoSEQ multiplex PCR; TCRdb holds only in-frame clones, not every one. Of some 37,000 clones in the sample, 85% to 90% were seen once. Sequencing used peripheral blood. Source of these receptors: a man between 65 and 80 years old with acute or convalescent COVID-19.

V and J are TRBV6-2 or TRBV6-3 and TRBJ2-1; TRBD2 aligns across 8 bases. Per the germline V gene, CDR1 is MNHEY and CDR2 is SVGEGT. V lost 6 bases to trimming and J lost 6 bases; unmatched junction nucleotides: 10. The CDR3 is 15 residues long. The CDR3 DNA reads TGTGCCAGCAGCCTACCGGGACTAGGAGGCAATGAGCAGTTCTTC. Protein: CASSLPGLGGNEQFF.

This chain links TRBV14 with TRBJ1-4; D gene uncertain. The CDR3 is 14 residues long. With 8 bases removed from V and 0 bases from J, the gap between germline ends came to 10 bases. Germline CDR1 and CDR2: SGHDN and FVKESK. The CDR3 DNA reads as TGTGCCAGCTTAGGACTAGCAACTAATGAAAAACTGTTTTTT. This translates into CASLGLATNEKLFF.

The chain carries TRBV5-6 and TRBJ2-7, with D perhaps matching TRBD2 (5 bases). CDR1 and CDR2 from the germline V gene are SGHDT and YYEEEE. CDR3 length equals 11 residues. V lost 2 bases and J lost 6, with 6 bases in between. In DNA form, the CDR3 reads TGTGCCAGCAGCTTACGGGGCGAGCAGTACTTC. It codes for CASSLRGEQYF.

CDR3 in DNA: TGCAGCGGGGCCTTGAGCTCTGGAAACACCATATATTTT. This codes for CSGALSSGNTIYF. The chain links TRBV29-1 to TRBJ1-3; no clear D gene. The CDR3 is 13 amino acids. The V end lost 7 bases, the J end lost 0 bases, and 10 bases lay between the germline ends. The germline V gene encodes CDR1 SQVTM and CDR2 ANQGSEA.

This chain connects TRBV5-1 to TRBJ2-1, with 10 bases lining up with TRBD2. V lost 3 bases, J lost 4 bases, and 7 bases stayed unmatched. CDR3 size: 16 residues. Looked up from germline, CDR1 is SGHRS and CDR2 is YFSETQ. CDR3 coding DNA: TGCGCCAGCAGCTCGAAAGCGGGAGGGCAGTACAATGAGCAGTTCTTC. It is translated as CASSSKAGGQYNEQFF. The full variable domain, with the rest looked up from reference TRBV5-1 and TRBJ2-1, is KAGVTQTPRYLIKTRGQQVTLSCSPISGHRSVSWYQQTPGQGLQFLFEYFSETQRNKGNFPGRFSGRQFSNSRSEMNVSTLELGDSALYLCASSSKAGGQYNEQFFGPGTRLTVL.

The chain couples TRBV5-4 to TRBJ2-7; D is ambiguous. The CDR3 has 12 residues. Looked up from germline, CDR1 is SGHNT and CDR2 is YYREEE (reference sequence). With 2 bases removed from V and 3 bases from J, the gap between germline ends came to 6 bases. CDR3 protein: CASSFTNYEQYF. CDR3 coding DNA: TGTGCCAGCAGCTTCACAAACTACGAGCAGTACTTC.

This chain uses TRBV5-6 with TRBJ1-5; TRBD1 might be the D (6 bases). This CDR3 has 17 amino acids. CDR1 and CDR2 from the germline V gene are SGHDT and YYEEEE. V was clipped by 3 bases and J by 4 bases, with 20 bases between them. The CDR3 is CASSSNLQGKGNQPQHF. DNA of the CDR3: TGTGCCAGCAGCTCCAATCTTCAGGGGAAAGGGAATCAGCCCCAGCATTTT.

The rearrangement uses TRBV7-2 and TRBJ2-2; 13 positions agree with TRBD2. Per germline, CDR1 SGHTA and CDR2 FQGNSA. The CDR3 length is 15 residues. The V segment lost 5 bases and the J segment 5 bases; nucleotides outside the gene matches: 2. The CDR3 loop reads CASSPGLAGTGELFF. DNA for the CDR3: TGTGCCAGCAGCCCGGGACTAGCGGGAACCGGGGAGCTGTTTTTT. The whole variable domain, filled in from reference TRBV7-2 and TRBJ2-2, reads GAGVSQSPSNKVTEKGKDVELRCDPISGHTALYWYRQSLGQGLEFLIYFQGNSAPDKSGLPSDRFSAERTGGSVSTLTIQRTQQEDSAVYLCASSPGLAGTGELFFGEGSRLTVL.

This rearrangement joins TRBV5-3 to TRBJ1-5; a weak D match, TRBD1 (6 bases). TRBV5-3 is marked as an open reading frame, function uncertain. Trimming stripped 3 bases from V and 3 bases from J, with 10 bases between. The CDR3 is 14 amino acids. CDR3 protein: CARSYGQYNQPQHF. The CDR3 DNA follows: TGTGCCAGAAGCTACGGACAGTACAATCAGCCCCAGCATTTT.

The rearrangement links TRBV18 to TRBJ2-2; no reliable D call. The CDR3 is 13 amino acids. V lost 0 bases and J 5 bases, leaving 4 bases between the germline ends. Germline V gives CDR1 KGHSH, CDR2 LQKENI. The CDR3 protein is CASSPPSTGELFF. The CDR3 coding sequence is TGTGCCAGCTCACCACCTTCAACCGGGGAGCTGTTTTTT.

The chain joins TRBV6-6 to TRBJ2-7; 9 bases map to TRBD2. Germline V gives CDR1 MNHNY, CDR2 SVGAGI (reference sequence). Trimming at V came to 8 bases and at J to 5 bases, leaving 7 bases not matched to a gene. The CDR3 consists of 13 residues. The CDR3 region is CASLLGGRDEQYF. The DNA of the CDR3 is TGTGCCAGCCTCCTGGGCGGGAGGGACGAGCAGTACTTC.

The V call is TRBV15, the J call TRBJ2-7; 12 bases agree with TRBD1. The CDR3 covers 15 residues. V dropped 0 bases and J dropped 4; count of bases not matched to a gene: 1. Germline CDR1 and CDR2: LNHNV and YYDKDF (reference sequence). In DNA form, the CDR3 reads TGTGCCACCAGCAGAGAGGGACAGGGGGCTTACGAGCAGTACTTC. Amino acid sequence: CATSREGQGAYEQYF.

This chain uses TRBV12-3 or TRBV12-4 with TRBJ1-1, with 7 bases identical to TRBD1. V trimming: 1 base; J trimming: 11 bases; junction bases outside the gene matches: 4. This CDR3 comprises 12 residues. CDR3 nucleotides: TGTGCCAGCAGTTTAGGCGGGACAGATGCTTTCTTT. Translation: CASSLGGTDAFF.

This clone is labeled as medium-sized. V gene TRBV4-1 combines with J gene TRBJ1-1, with 8 bases aligning to TRBD1. Germline V gives CDR1 MGHRA, CDR2 YSYEKL. The CDR3 length is 16 residues. V gave up 4 bases and J gave up 1 base; unmatched junction bases: 8. The CDR3 DNA is TGCGCCAGCAGCCTCGGTTCAGGGGGCGAGAACACTGAAGCTTTCTTT. The encoded protein is CASSLGSGGENTEAFF.

The chain links TRBV27 to TRBJ1-2, with 7 bases that match TRBD1. Losses at the gene ends were 4 bases for V and 13 bases for J; bases not matched to a gene: 12. The CDR3 sequence is 13 residues long. Germline V CDR1 and CDR2: MNHEY, SMNVEV (reference sequence). The CDR3 is CASSSRTGPLFTF. DNA for the CDR3: TGTGCCAGCAGTTCCAGGACAGGACCCCTCTTCACCTTC.

The chain recombines TRBV7-2 with TRBJ2-2; 7 bases are shared with TRBD2. J gave up 0 bases and V 5 bases, and 6 bases lay outside the gene matches. The CDR3 totals 16 residues. Germline CDR1 SGHTA, CDR2 FQGNSA. The chain's CDR3 is CASSLLLAANTGELFF. The DNA for the CDR3 is TGTGCCAGCAGCCTCCTTCTAGCGGCGAACACCGGGGAGCTGTTTTTT.

The chain carries TRBV5-4 and TRBJ1-3; D gene uncertain. The CDR3 runs 13 residues. Germline V CDR1 and CDR2: SGHNT, YYREEE (reference sequence). V was clipped by 0 bases and J by 7 bases, with 8 bases between them. CDR3 bases: TGTGCCAGCAGCTTGGAAGCGGGGAACACCATATATTTT. It translates to CASSLEAGNTIYF.

The chain employs TRBV19 and TRBJ2-1, with 10 nucleotides matching TRBD2. The CDR3 sequence is 15 residues long. The junction had 9 bases not matched to a gene; V was cut back by 7 bases and J by 6 bases. CDR1 and CDR2 (germline): LNHDA, SQIVND (reference sequence). CDR3 amino acids: CASISSGSVGNEQFF. For the CDR3, the DNA is TGTGCCAGTATTTCTAGCGGGAGTGTCGGCAATGAGCAGTTCTTC.

The J gene is TRBJ2-7, the V gene TRBV20-1, with a tentative D call TRBD2 (7 bases). The CDR3 runs to 16 residues. The germline V and J ends were trimmed by 3 bases and 5 bases, with 23 bases remaining between them. CDR1 and CDR2 (germline): DFQATT, SNEGSKA (reference sequence). The CDR3 is CSASRLAESWGHEQYF. CDR3 coding DNA: TGCAGTGCTAGTAGGCTAGCGGAGTCCTGGGGGCACGAGCAGTACTTC.

The CDR3 sequence is CASSPGGLRREAFF. The CDR3 nucleotides are TGTGCCAGCAGCCCGGGGGGCCTCAGGAGGGAAGCTTTCTTT. This chain joins TRBV5-4 and TRBJ1-1, with D perhaps matching TRBD1 (6 bases). The V gene's germline CDR1 is SGHNT and CDR2 YYREEE (reference sequence). Trimming left V 4 bases short and J 8 bases short, with 18 bases between. The CDR3 is made up of 14 amino acids.

The rearrangement uses TRBV28 and TRBJ1-4, with a possible D match to TRBD1 (5 bases). The CDR3 sequence is 16 residues long. V lost 0 bases to trimming and J lost 0 bases, with 8 bases between them. The V gene's germline CDR1 is MDHEN and CDR2 SYDVKM. CDR3 amino acids: CASSLWTETTNEKLFF. The CDR3 DNA follows: TGTGCCAGCAGTTTATGGACAGAAACAACTAATGAAAAACTGTTTTTT.

This chain connects TRBV2 to TRBJ1-4, with a weak D call TRBD1 (6 bases). This CDR3 has 15 amino acids. V lost 4 bases, J lost 2 bases, and 11 bases lay in between. CDR1 SNHLY and CDR2 FYNNEI come from the germline V gene. CDR3 protein: CASSGNRVTNEKLFF. DNA for the CDR3: TGTGCCAGCAGTGGTAACAGGGTCACTAATGAAAAACTGTTTTTT.

The rearrangement links TRBV6-5 to TRBJ2-1; TRBD2 is a possible D gene (7 bases). The germline CDR1 and CDR2 sequences are MNHEY and SVGAGI. V was pared by 2 bases and J by 7 bases, with 18 bases between. The CDR3 covers 16 residues. In DNA, the CDR3 is TGTGCCAGCAGTTACCCTAGCGGAGGGGGGGTAAATGAGCAGTTCTTC. It translates to CASSYPSGGGVNEQFF.